This T cell receptor (beta chain) was captured in a study of molecular identifiers for immune sequencing clone quantification. Overall study: Five portions were made in replicates from RNA of 20,000 or 100,000 naive CD8 cells, and four underwent sequencing. Study-wide results and caveats: Naive cells had under 1% of molecules in clones above 20 RNA copies, effectors over 97%.

The sample holds a few counts of this clonotype. Its target is unknown. MiXCR, applied by TCRdb to the PCR reads, yields one record per CDR3 protein. This table has 460,000 or so distinct CDR3 sequences, about 26% appearing once. Sorted inputs of roughly 17,000 to 1,100,000 cells, with 10%, 30% or 50% RNA, yielded naive CD8 libraries. As CD8+CD4-CCR7+CD45RA+ cells, naive CD8 T cells were sorted. This sequence was found in a human donor in good health. Some libraries in this study had Jurkat cell RNA spiked in. The sample taken for sequencing was naive CD8+ T cells from blood, with Jurkat cell RNA spiked in. Subset given: FACS-sorted CD8+CD4-CCR7+CD45RA+ naive T cells.

The CDR3 reads CASSFGLASYNSPLHF. Written as DNA, the CDR3 is TGTGCCAGCAGCTTCGGCCTAGCCTCCTATAATTCACCCCTCCACTTT. J is TRBJ1-6 and V is TRBV11-2; D is unresolved. Germline assignment: CDR1 SGHAT and CDR2 FQNNGV. Trimming pared 3 bases from V and 0 bases from J, leaving 9 bases between. The CDR3 consists of 16 residues.